The 25 T cell receptor beta chains in this list originate from one sample, sequenced in a study of T cells in Graves' hyperthyroidism and ophthalmopathy. TCR beta CDR3 regions were amplified from RNA transcripts. The study used the HTBI primer set for a first-round RT-PCR of the TCR CDR3. TCRdb reanalysed the multiplex PCR reads using MiXCR and keeps one entry per CDR3 protein. The data contain hundreds of thousands of distinct CDR3 sequences, over 35% of them seen just once; the ten biggest clones take up around 31%. Sequenced input: blood. These receptors came from a woman between 40 and 50 years old with Graves' hyperthyroidism.

V gene TRBV5-1 combines with J gene TRBJ2-5; 7 bases align to TRBD2. CDR1 is SGHRS, CDR2 YFSETQ, per germline. Trimming cost V 2 bases and J 9 bases; bases outside gene matches: 13. This CDR3 region has 15 residues. The CDR3 loop is CASSFGGESNQPQYF. CDR3 bases: TGCGCCAGCAGCTTTGGGGGGGAGAGCAATCAGCCCCAGTACTTC. Looking up the rest from reference TRBV5-1 and TRBJ2-5 gives the full variable domain: KAGVTQTPRYLIKTRGQQVTLSCSPISGHRSVSWYQQTPGQGLQFLFEYFSETQRNKGNFPGRFSGRQFSNSRSEMNVSTLELGDSALYLCASSFGGESNQPQYFGPGTRLLVL.

This clonotype was detected a few times. The rearrangement links TRBV6-5 to TRBJ2-7; D uncertain. The CDR3 contains 16 residues. Trimming took off 1 base at V and 0 bases at J, with 13 bases between the two ends. Germline loops: CDR1 MNHEY, CDR2 SVGAGI. This CDR3 reads CASSYWSGTLSYEQYF. CDR3 coding DNA: TGTGCCAGCAGTTACTGGTCAGGAACCCTCTCCTACGAGCAGTACTTC.

This clonotype was counted ten times or more. The CDR3 DNA is TGTGCCAGCAGCCCCGACAGGGAAAGGACCTTC. It yields the protein CASSPDRERTF. The genes are TRBV6-6 and TRBJ1-2; 7 bases agree with TRBD1. V gave up 6 bases and J gave up 14 bases; unmatched junction bases: 9. CDR1 MNHNY and CDR2 SVGAGI come from the germline V gene (reference sequence). The CDR3 runs to 11 residues.

This clonotype occurred a few times. The genes are TRBV9 and TRBJ2-7; the D is unclear. The CDR3 is 12 amino acids. The germline CDR1 and CDR2 sequences are SGDLS and YYNGEE. V shed 4 bases and J shed 5 bases, with 10 bases lying between them. CDR3 in amino acids: CASSLTLDEQYF. CDR3 coding DNA: TGTGCCAGCAGCTTGACGCTGGACGAGCAGTACTTC.

The table lists this clonotype with a few counts. V gene TRBV7-8 combines with J gene TRBJ1-1; 8 nucleotides agree with TRBD1. Germline CDR1 and CDR2: SGHVS and FQNEAQ. The junction had 9 bases not matched to a gene; V was cut back by 5 bases and J by 4 bases. The CDR3 sequence is 15 residues long. DNA of the CDR3: TGTGCCAGCAGCATAAGACAGGGGCTCGGCACTGAAGCTTTCTTT. Translated: CASSIRQGLGTEAFF.

This clonotype was observed many times. The chain combines TRBV20-1 with TRBJ1-2, with D possibly being TRBD1 (5 bases). The length of the CDR3 is 15 residues. Trimming shortened V by 0 bases and J by 6 bases, and 17 bases separated the two germline ends. Germline V gene lookup returns CDR1 DFQATT and CDR2 SNEGSKA (reference sequence). The CDR3 loop is CSARDIRAGLHGYTF. Here the CDR3 DNA reads TGCAGTGCTAGAGATATTCGGGCAGGGCTGCATGGCTACACCTTC.

A single count supports this clonotype. CDR3 protein: CASSYSGGLGATEAFF. CDR3 in DNA: TGTGCCAGCAGTTACTCCGGGGGCCTTGGGGCCACTGAAGCTTTCTTT. This chain joins TRBV6-5 and TRBJ1-1, with D maybe TRBD1 (6 bases). There are 16 residues in the CDR3. Trimming removed 0 bases from V and 4 bases from J, with 15 bases in between. Germline V lookup: CDR1 MNHEY, CDR2 SVGAGI.

About this clonotype: The junction departs from germline at one end; a sequencing error may be responsible. The chain joins TRBV10-2 to TRBJ1-4, with TRBD1 matching 7 bases. The germline V gene has CDR1 WSHSY and CDR2 SAAADI. The CDR3 spans 15 residues. Here the CDR3 DNA reads TGTGCCAGCAGCCATGGGACAGACGTTACAGAAAAACTGTTTTTT. This codes for CASSHGTDVTEKLFF.

This clonotype was counted many times. The gene calls are TRBV20-1 and TRBJ1-1, with D possibly TRBD1 on 6 matching bases. The CDR3 has 12 amino acids. CDR1 is DFQATT, CDR2 SNEGSKA, per germline (reference sequence). Deletions cut 1 base from V and 4 bases from J, with 7 bases between. CDR3 region: CSARVQGTEAFF. CDR3 bases: TGCAGTGCTAGAGTACAGGGCACTGAAGCTTTCTTT.

The chain uses TRBV28 and TRBJ1-5, with D possibly matching TRBD1 (5 bases). Germline lookup yields CDR1 MDHEN and CDR2 SYDVKM. This CDR3 contains 13 residues. V was trimmed by 4 bases and J by 7 bases, leaving 11 bases between them. CDR3: CASSSVQGQPQHF. CDR3 bases: TGTGCCAGCAGTTCTGTCCAGGGCCAGCCCCAGCATTTT. The entire variable domain, with the rest obtained from reference TRBV28 and TRBJ1-5, is as follows: DVKVTQSSRYLVKRTGEKVFLECVQDMDHENMFWYRQDPGLGLRLIYFSYDVKMKEKGDIPEGYSVSREKKERFSLILESASTNQTSMYLCASSSVQGQPQHFGDGTRLSIL.

This clonotype was counted at least ten times. The chain links TRBV19 to TRBJ1-2, with 8 bases fitting TRBD1. V was pared by 7 bases and J by 5 bases, with 9 bases of the junction left unmatched. Germline lookup yields CDR1 LNHDA and CDR2 SQIVND (reference sequence). The length of the CDR3 is 14 residues. CDR3: CASINPGQEYGYTF. CDR3 DNA: TGTGCCAGTATTAATCCGGGACAGGAGTATGGCTACACCTTC.

This chain uses TRBV4-3 with TRBJ1-6; no clear D. Deletions cut 2 bases from V and 5 bases from J, with 19 bases between. Per the germline V gene, CDR1 is LGHNA and CDR2 is YSLEER. The CDR3 sequence is 18 residues long. The CDR3 loop is CASSQYYVTALDNSPLHF. CDR3 DNA: TGCGCCAGCAGCCAATATTACGTCACCGCCCTGGATAATTCACCCCTCCACTTT.

The chain links TRBV9 to TRBJ1-6; D call uncertain. Trimming pared 0 bases from V and 8 bases from J, leaving 9 bases between. There are 14 residues in the CDR3. Germline loops: CDR1 SGDLS, CDR2 YYNGEE. This CDR3 reads CASSVEGGDSPLHF. DNA for the CDR3: TGTGCCAGCAGCGTAGAAGGCGGGGATTCACCCCTCCACTTT.

This clonotype was found a few times. The chain is built from TRBV7-2 and TRBJ2-7; a possible D gene is TRBD1 (5 bases). The CDR3 has 13 residues. The germline V gene has CDR1 SGHTA and CDR2 FQGNSA. V shed 7 bases and J shed 5 bases, with 15 bases lying between them. The CDR3 spells CASTLSRGNEQYF. DNA of the CDR3: TGTGCCAGCACCCTGTCAAGGGGCAACGAGCAGTACTTC.

This clonotype was seen at least ten times. This chain uses TRBV6-5 with TRBJ1-6; D unresolved. Germline lookup yields CDR1 MNHEY and CDR2 SVGAGI. The CDR3 has 15 amino acids. V lost 7 bases and J lost 8, with 18 bases in between. The DNA for the CDR3 is TGTGCCAGCACATACGGTGGGTCTTCGTATTCACCCCTCCACTTT. Residues: CASTYGGSSYSPLHF.

This clonotype was picked up many times. V is TRBV20-1 and J is TRBJ2-7, with unresolved D. The CDR3 runs to 10 residues. V shed 5 bases and J shed 3 bases, with 5 bases lying between them. Germline CDR1 and CDR2: DFQATT and SNEGSKA (reference sequence). In nucleotides, the CDR3 is TGCAGTGCTCTTAACTACGAGCAGTACTTC. Protein sequence: CSALNYEQYF.

This clonotype came up many times. The chain couples TRBV10-3 to TRBJ1-1, with D tentatively TRBD1 (5 bases). This CDR3 has 14 residues. The germline CDR1 and CDR2 sequences are ENHRY and SYGVKD. Trimming left V 3 bases short and J 11 bases short, with 19 bases between. In DNA, the CDR3 is TGTGCCATCAGTGAAACACCGGGCCACGGGGACGCTTTCTTT. Translation: CAISETPGHGDAFF.

The genes are TRBV7-2 and TRBJ2-7; D is perhaps TRBD2 (6 bases). V shed 4 bases and J shed 3 bases, with 16 bases lying between them. CDR1 and CDR2 from the germline V gene are SGHTA and FQGNSA. The CDR3 covers 15 residues. DNA of the CDR3: TGTGCCAGCAGCTCTCAGGAGGGACTGAGCTACGAGCAGTACTTC. Translated: CASSSQEGLSYEQYF. The whole variable domain, remainder taken from reference TRBV7-2 and TRBJ2-7, is GAGVSQSPSNKVTEKGKDVELRCDPISGHTALYWYRQSLGQGLEFLIYFQGNSAPDKSGLPSDRFSAERTGGSVSTLTIQRTQQEDSAVYLCASSSQEGLSYEQYFGPGTRLTVT.

This clonotype was counted ten times or more. The rearrangement links TRBV7-9 to TRBJ1-1; 8 bases agree with TRBD1. The CDR3 extends over 13 amino acids. CDR1 and CDR2 (germline): SEHNR, FQNEAQ (reference sequence). The J segment lost 11 bases and the V segment lost 0 bases, leaving 5 bases of the junction unmatched. CDR3 in amino acids: CASSLAKTGEAFF. The CDR3 DNA reads as TGTGCCAGCAGCTTAGCCAAGACAGGGGAGGCTTTCTTT.

This clonotype has a handful of counts. The chain couples TRBV7-2 to TRBJ2-2, with TRBD2 matching over 7 bases. CDR3 length: 16 amino acids. The J segment lost 2 bases and the V segment lost 6 bases, leaving 9 bases of the junction unmatched. Germline V gene sequence: CDR1 SGHTA, CDR2 FQGNSA. The CDR3 nucleotides read TGTGCCAGCAGTTTGGGGGGGAGACCCAACACCGGGGAGCTGTTTTTT. Protein sequence: CASSLGGRPNTGELFF.

This clonotype has more than one count but fewer than ten. The chain joins TRBV6-2 or TRBV6-3 to TRBJ1-2; D gene unclear. Trimming took off 6 bases at V and 0 bases at J, with 11 bases between the two ends. The CDR3 extends over 14 amino acids. Germline-derived CDR1 and CDR2 are MNHEY and SVGEGT. This CDR3 reads CASRAADANYGYTF. For the CDR3, the DNA is TGTGCCAGCAGGGCAGCGGACGCTAACTATGGCTACACCTTC.

This clonotype was observed a handful of times. V and J are TRBV20-1 and TRBJ2-7, with 9 bases identical to TRBD1. The CDR3 covers 14 residues. V was clipped by 5 bases and J by 3 bases; unmatched bases: 8. The germline V gene encodes CDR1 DFQATT and CDR2 SNEGSKA (reference sequence). The CDR3 loop reads CSAAIPGQGYEQYF. The CDR3 DNA reads as TGCAGTGCTGCAATCCCGGGACAGGGCTACGAGCAGTACTTC.

Turning to this clonotype: With a much larger clone just one base away, this may be a read error. This chain links TRBV20-1 with TRBJ2-5, with 14 bases fitting TRBD2. There are 14 residues in the CDR3. After removal of 4 bases from V and 5 bases from J, the junction contained 3 bases not matched to a gene. CDR1 DFQATT and CDR2 SNEGSKA come from the germline V gene (reference sequence). CDR3 nucleotides: TGCAGTGCTACCCGGACTAGCGGGAGGGAGACCCAGTACTTC. Its translation is CSATRTSGRETQYF.

This clonotype was picked up one time. The rearrangement joins TRBV15 to TRBJ1-3; tentative D call: TRBD1 (5 bases). Trimming left V 3 bases short and J 8 bases short, with 23 bases between. Germline CDR1 reads LNHNV; CDR2 reads YYDKDF (reference sequence). The CDR3 runs to 17 residues. The CDR3 loop reads CATSSLLGGQNGDTIYF. The CDR3 DNA sequence: TGTGCCACCAGCAGCCTCCTGGGGGGTCAGAATGGCGACACCATATATTTT. Full variable domain (outside the CDR3, taken from reference TRBV15 and TRBJ1-3): DAMVIQNPRYQVTQFGKPVTLSCSQTLNHNVMYWYQQKSSQAPKLLFHYYDKDFNNEADTPDNFQSRRPNTSFCFLDIRSPGLGDTAMYLCATSSLLGGQNGDTIYFGEGSWLTVV.

This clonotype was found many times. The J gene is TRBJ2-5, the V gene TRBV25-1; no clear D. CDR3 length equals 14 residues. The ends were cut back, 2 bases at V and 1 base at J, with 8 bases in the middle. Germline V gene lookup returns CDR1 MGHDK and CDR2 SYGVNS. In DNA, the CDR3 is TGTGCCAGCAGTGAAAATGGTATCCAAGAGACCCAGTACTTC. This translates into CASSENGIQETQYF.